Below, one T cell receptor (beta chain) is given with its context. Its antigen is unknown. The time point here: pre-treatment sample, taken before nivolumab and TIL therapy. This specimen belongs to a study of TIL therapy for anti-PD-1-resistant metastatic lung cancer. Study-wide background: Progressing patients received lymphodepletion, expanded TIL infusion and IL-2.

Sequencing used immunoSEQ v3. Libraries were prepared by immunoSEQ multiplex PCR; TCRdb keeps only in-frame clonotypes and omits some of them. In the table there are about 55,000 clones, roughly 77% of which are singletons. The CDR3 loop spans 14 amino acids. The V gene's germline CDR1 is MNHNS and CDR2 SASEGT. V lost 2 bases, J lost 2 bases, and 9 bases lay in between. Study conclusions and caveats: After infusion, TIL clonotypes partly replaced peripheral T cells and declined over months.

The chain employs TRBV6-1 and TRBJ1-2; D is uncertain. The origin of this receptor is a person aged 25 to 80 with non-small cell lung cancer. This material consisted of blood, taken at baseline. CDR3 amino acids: CASSEPQINYGYTF. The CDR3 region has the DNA TGTGCCAGCAGTGAACCCCAGATCAACTATGGCTACACCTTC.